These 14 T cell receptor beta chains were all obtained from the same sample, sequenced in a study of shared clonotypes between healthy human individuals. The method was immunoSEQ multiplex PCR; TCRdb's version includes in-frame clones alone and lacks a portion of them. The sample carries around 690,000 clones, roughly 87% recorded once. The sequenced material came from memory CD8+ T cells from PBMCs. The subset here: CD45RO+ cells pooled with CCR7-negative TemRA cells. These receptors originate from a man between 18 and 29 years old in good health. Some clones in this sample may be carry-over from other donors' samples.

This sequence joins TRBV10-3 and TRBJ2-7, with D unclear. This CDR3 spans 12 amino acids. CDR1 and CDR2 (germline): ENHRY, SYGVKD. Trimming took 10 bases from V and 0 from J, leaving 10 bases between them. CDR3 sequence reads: CATAMGSYEQYF. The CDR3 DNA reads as TGTGCCACCGCAATGGGCTCCTACGAGCAGTACTTC.

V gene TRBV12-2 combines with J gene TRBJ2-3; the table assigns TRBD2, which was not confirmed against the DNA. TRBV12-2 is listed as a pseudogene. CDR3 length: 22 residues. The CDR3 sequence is CASRLVGEGLAGGGSSTDTQYF. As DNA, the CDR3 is TGTGCAAGTCGCTTAGTTGGTGAGGGACTAGCGGGAGGGGGTTCTAGCACAGATACGCAGTATTTT.

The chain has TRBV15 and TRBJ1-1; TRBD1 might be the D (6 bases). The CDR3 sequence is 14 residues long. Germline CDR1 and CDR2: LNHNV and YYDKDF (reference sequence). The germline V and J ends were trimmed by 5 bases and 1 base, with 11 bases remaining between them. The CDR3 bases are TGTGCCACCAGCCAGGGGAGGGAGAACACTGAAGCTTTCTTT. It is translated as CATSQGRENTEAFF. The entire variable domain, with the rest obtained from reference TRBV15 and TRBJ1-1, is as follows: DAMVIQNPRYQVTQFGKPVTLSCSQTLNHNVMYWYQQKSSQAPKLLFHYYDKDFNNEADTPDNFQSRRPNTSFCFLDIRSPGLGDTAMYLCATSQGRENTEAFFGQGTRLTVV.

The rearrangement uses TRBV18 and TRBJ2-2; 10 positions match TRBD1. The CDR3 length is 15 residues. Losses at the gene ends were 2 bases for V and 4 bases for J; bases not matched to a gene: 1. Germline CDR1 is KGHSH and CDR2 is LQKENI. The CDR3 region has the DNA TGTGCCAGCTCACCAGGACAGGGGGTCACCGGGGAGCTGTTTTTT. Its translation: CASSPGQGVTGELFF.

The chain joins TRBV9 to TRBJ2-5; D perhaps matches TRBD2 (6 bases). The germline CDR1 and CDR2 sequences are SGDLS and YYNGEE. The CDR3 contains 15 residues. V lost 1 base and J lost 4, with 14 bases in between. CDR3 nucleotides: TGTGCCAGCAGCGTATATAGCGGCGGCGGAGAGACCCAGTACTTC. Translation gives CASSVYSGGGETQYF.

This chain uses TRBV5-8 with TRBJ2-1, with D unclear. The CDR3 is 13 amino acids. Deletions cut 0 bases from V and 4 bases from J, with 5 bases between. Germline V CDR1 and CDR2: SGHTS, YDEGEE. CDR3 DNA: TGTGCCAGCAGCTTGGTGTTGTACAATGAGCAGTTCTTC. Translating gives CASSLVLYNEQFF.

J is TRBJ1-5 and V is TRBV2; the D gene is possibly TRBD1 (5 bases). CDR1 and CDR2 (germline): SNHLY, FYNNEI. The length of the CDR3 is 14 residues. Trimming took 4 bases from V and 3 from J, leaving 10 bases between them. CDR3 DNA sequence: TGTGCCAGCAGTGTTCCAGGGTCCAATCAGCCCCAGCATTTT. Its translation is CASSVPGSNQPQHF.

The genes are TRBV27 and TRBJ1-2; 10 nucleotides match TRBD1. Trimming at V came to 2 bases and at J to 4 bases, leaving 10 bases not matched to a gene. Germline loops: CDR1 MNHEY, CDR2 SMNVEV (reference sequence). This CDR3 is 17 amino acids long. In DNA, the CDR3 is TGTGCCAGCAGTTTACGGACCGGGACAGGGGCCCTCTATGGCTACACCTTC. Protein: CASSLRTGTGALYGYTF.

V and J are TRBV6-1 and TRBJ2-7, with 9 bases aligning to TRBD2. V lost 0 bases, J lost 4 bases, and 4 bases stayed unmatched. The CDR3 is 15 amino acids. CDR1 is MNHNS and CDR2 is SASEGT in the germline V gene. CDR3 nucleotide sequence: TGTGCCAGCAGTGAAGCTAGCGGGAGAAGATACGAGCAGTACTTC. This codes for CASSEASGRRYEQYF.

CDR3 nucleotides: TGTGCCAGCAGCTTACCCCAGGGGGGAGCCCAGTACTTC. As protein: CASSLPQGGAQYF. V gene TRBV11-2 combines with J gene TRBJ2-5, with a weak D call TRBD1 (7 bases). The V end lost 2 bases, the J end lost 9 bases, and 13 bases lay between the germline ends. The CDR3 consists of 13 residues. Germline lookup yields CDR1 SGHAT and CDR2 FQNNGV.

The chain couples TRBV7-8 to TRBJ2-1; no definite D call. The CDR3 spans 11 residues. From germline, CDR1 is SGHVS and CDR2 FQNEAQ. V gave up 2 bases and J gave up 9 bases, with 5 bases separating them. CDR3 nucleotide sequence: TGTGCCAGCAGCTTACTAGTTGAGCAGTTCTTC. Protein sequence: CASSLLVEQFF.

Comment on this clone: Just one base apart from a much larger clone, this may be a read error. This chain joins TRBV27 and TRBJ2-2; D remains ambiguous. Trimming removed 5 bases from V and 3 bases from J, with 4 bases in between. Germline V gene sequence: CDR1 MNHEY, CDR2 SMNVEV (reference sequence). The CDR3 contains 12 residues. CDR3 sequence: CASSVHTGELFF. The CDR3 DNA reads TGTGCCAGCAGTGTGCACACCGGGGAGCTGTTTTTT.

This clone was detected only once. The CDR3 DNA is TGTGCCAGCAGTTCTGCGGGTAGGTTAGCGGGAGCGTCCAATGAGCAGTTCTTC. The encoded protein is CASSSAGRLAGASNEQFF. The chain combines TRBV27 with TRBJ2-1, with 9 positions matching TRBD2. Germline values: CDR1 MNHEY, CDR2 SMNVEV (reference sequence). The CDR3 consists of 18 residues. The V and J ends lost 4 bases and 6 bases, in that order; junction bases with no gene match: 16.

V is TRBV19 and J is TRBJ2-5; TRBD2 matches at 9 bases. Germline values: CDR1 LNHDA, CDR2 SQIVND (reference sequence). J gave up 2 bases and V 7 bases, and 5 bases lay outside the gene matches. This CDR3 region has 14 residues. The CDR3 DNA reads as TGTGCCAGTACCCAGACTAGCGGTCAAGAGACCCAGTACTTC. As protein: CASTQTSGQETQYF. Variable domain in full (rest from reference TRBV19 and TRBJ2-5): DGGITQSPKYLFRKEGQNVTLSCEQNLNHDAMYWYRQDPGQGLRLIYYSQIVNDFQKGDIAEGYSVSREKKESFPLTVTSAQKNPTAFYLCASTQTSGQETQYFGPGTRLLVL.